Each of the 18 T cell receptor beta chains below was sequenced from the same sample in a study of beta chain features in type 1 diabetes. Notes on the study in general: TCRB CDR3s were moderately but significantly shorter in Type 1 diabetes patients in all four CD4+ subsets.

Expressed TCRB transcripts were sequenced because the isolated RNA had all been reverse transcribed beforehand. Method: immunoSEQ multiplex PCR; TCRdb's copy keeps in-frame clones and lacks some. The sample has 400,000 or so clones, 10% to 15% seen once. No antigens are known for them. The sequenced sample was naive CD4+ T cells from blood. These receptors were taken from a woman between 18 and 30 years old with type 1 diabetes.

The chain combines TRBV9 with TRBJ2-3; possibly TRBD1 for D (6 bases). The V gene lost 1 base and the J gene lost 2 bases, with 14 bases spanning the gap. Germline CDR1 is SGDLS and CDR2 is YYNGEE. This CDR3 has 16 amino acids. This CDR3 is CASSVTHSGDTDTQYF. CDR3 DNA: TGTGCCAGCAGCGTAACTCATTCAGGGGACACAGATACGCAGTATTTT.

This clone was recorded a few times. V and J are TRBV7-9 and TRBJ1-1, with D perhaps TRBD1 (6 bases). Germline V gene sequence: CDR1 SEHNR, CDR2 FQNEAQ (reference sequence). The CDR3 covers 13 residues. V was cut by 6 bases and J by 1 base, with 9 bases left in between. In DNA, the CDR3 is TGTGCCAGCAGTAAACAGGGGAACACTGAAGCTTTCTTT. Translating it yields CASSKQGNTEAFF. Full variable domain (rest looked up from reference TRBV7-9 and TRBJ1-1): DTGVSQNPRHKITKRGQNVTFRCDPISEHNRLYWYRQTLGQGPEFLTYFQNEAQLEKSRLLSDRFSAERPKGSFSTLEIQRTEQGDSAMYLCASSKQGNTEAFFGQGTRLTVV.

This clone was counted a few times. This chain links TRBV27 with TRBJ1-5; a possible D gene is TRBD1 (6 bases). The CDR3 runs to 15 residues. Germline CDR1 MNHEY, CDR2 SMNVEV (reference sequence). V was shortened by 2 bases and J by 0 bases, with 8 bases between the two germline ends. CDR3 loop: CASSLQGYSNQPQHF. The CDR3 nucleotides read TGTGCCAGCAGTTTACAGGGGTATAGCAATCAGCCCCAGCATTTT.

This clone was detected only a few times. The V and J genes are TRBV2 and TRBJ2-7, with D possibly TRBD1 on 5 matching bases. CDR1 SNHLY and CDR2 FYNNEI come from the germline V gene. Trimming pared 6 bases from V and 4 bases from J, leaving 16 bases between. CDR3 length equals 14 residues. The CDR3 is CASSHPGSWYEQYF. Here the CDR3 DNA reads TGTGCCAGCAGCCACCCAGGGTCCTGGTACGAGCAGTACTTC.

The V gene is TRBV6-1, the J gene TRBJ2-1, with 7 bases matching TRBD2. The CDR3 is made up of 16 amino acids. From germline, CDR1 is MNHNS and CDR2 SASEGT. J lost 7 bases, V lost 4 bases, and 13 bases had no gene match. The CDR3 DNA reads TGTGCCAGCAGTGGCCTTTCGGGGGGAGGGTCGAATGAGCAGTTCTTC. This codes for CASSGLSGGGSNEQFF.

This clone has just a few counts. The CDR3 loop is CASSLILDRAIFF. The CDR3 nucleotides read TGTGCCAGCAGCTTGATTCTGGACAGGGCGATATTCTTC. The chain is built from TRBV5-5 and TRBJ2-1; TRBD1 matches at 8 bases. The germline gives CDR1 SGHKS, CDR2 YYEKEE (reference sequence). The ends lost 1 base at V and 16 bases at J; junction bases unmatched: 10. The CDR3 length is 13 residues.

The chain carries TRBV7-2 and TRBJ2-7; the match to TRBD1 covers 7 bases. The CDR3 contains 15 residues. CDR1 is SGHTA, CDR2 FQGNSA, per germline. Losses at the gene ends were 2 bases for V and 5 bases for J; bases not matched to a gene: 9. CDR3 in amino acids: CASSLSDRAWDEQYF. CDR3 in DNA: TGTGCCAGCAGCTTATCCGACAGGGCATGGGACGAGCAGTACTTC.

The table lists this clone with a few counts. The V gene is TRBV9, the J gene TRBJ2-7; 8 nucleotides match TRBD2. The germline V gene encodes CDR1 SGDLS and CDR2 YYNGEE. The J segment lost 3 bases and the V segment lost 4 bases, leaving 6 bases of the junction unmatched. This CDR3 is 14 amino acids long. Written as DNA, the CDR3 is TGTGCCAGCAGCCCGGGCGGGGGGCTCTACGAGCAGTACTTC. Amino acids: CASSPGGGLYEQYF. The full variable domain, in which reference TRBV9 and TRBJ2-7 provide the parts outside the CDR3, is DSGVTQTPKHLITATGQRVTLRCSPRSGDLSVYWYQQSLDQGLQFLIQYYNGEERAKGNILERFSAQQFPDLHSELNLSSLELGDSALYFCASSPGGGLYEQYFGPGTRLTVT.

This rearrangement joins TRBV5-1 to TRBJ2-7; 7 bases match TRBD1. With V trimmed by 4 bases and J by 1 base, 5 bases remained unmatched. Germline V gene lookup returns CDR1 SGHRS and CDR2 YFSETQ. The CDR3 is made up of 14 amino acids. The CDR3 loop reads CASSPGQSSYEQYF. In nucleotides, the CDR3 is TGCGCCAGCAGCCCGGGACAGAGTTCCTACGAGCAGTACTTC.

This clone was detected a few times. In DNA, the CDR3 is TGCGCCAGCAGCTCCCACCAGGGGGCGCAGGATACGCAGTATTTT. Its protein is CASSSHQGAQDTQYF. The rearrangement uses TRBV5-1 and TRBJ2-3, with 8 positions matching TRBD1. Trimming took 3 bases from V and 6 from J; bases not matched to a gene: 9. Germline CDR1 reads SGHRS; CDR2 reads YFSETQ. The CDR3 consists of 15 residues.

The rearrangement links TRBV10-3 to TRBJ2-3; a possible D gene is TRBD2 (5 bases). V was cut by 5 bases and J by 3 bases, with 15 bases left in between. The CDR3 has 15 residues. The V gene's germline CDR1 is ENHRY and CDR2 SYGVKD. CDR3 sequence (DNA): TGTGCCATCAGTTTTAACGAGGGCTGGACAGATACGCAGTATTTT. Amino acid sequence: CAISFNEGWTDTQYF.

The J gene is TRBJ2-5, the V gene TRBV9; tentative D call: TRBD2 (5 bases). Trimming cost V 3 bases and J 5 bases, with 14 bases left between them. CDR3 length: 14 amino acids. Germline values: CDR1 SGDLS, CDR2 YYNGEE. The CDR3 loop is CASSAHPGVETQYF. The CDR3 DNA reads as TGTGCCAGCAGCGCCCACCCCGGGGTCGAGACCCAGTACTTC.

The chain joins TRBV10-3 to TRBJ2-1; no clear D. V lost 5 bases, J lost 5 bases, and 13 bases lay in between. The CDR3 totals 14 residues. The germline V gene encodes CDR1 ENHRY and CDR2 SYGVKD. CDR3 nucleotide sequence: TGTGCCATCAGTTTTGCCACTACCCACAATGAGCAGTTCTTC. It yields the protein CAISFATTHNEQFF.

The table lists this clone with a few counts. CDR3 bases: TGCGCCAGCAGCTTGCCCGGTCCATGGGAGACCCAGTACTTC. Encoded protein: CASSLPGPWETQYF. V usage is TRBV5-1 and J usage is TRBJ2-5; D is uncertain. The CDR3 consists of 14 residues. CDR1 and CDR2 from the germline V gene are SGHRS and YFSETQ. V lost 1 base and J 5 bases, leaving 12 bases between the germline ends.

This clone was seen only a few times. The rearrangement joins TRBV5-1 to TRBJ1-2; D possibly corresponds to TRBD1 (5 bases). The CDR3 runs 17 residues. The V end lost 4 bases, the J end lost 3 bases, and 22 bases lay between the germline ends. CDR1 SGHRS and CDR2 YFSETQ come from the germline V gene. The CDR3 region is CASSQTSGEGRYYGYTF. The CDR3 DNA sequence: TGCGCCAGCAGCCAAACCTCGGGGGAGGGAAGATACTATGGCTACACCTTC.

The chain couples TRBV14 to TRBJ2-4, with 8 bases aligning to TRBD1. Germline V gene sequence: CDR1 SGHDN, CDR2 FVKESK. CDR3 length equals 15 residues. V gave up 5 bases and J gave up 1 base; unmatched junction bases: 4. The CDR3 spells CASSRQGWAKNIQYF. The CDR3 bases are TGTGCCAGCAGCAGACAGGGGTGGGCCAAAAACATTCAGTACTTC.

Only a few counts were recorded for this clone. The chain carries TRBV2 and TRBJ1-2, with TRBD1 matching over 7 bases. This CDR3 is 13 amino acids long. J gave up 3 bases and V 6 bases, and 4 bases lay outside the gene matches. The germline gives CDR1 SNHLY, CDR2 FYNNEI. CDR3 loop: CASSRGTDYGYTF. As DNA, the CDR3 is TGTGCCAGCAGCCGTGGGACAGACTATGGCTACACCTTC.

Here the CDR3 reads CASSSTSGPYEQYF. As DNA, the CDR3 is TGTGCCAGCAGCTCGACTAGCGGGCCCTACGAGCAGTACTTC. J is TRBJ2-7 and V is TRBV7-2; 10 bases align to TRBD2. V trimming: 4 bases; J trimming: 2 bases; junction bases outside the gene matches: 2. The CDR3 extends over 14 amino acids. Germline V lookup: CDR1 SGHTA, CDR2 FQGNSA.